The clone carrying this TCR beta chain was detected many times. Its antigen is unidentified. The data are from a study of T cells after yellow fever vaccination. Study background: With SMART-Seq v4 Ultra Low Input, the fractions containing low cell numbers were prepared.

CDR3 size: 19 residues. Germline V gene data show CDR1 as SGHAT and CDR2 as FQNNGV. V was shortened by 1 base and J by 0 bases, with 18 bases between the two germline ends. Notes on the study in general: A faster peak, day 5 versus 15, was reached by the weaker secondary response.

Via MiXCR, TCRdb re-called the 5' RACE reads, giving one row per CDR3 protein. The sample lists about 160,000 distinct CDR3 sequences, 6.5% to 8.5% occurring once. The material sequenced was CD4+ T cells sorted from PBMCs, taken around 5 days after the first yellow fever vaccination. The sequence derives from a man younger than 35 who received the YFV17D yellow fever vaccine. The chain joins TRBV11-2 to TRBJ1-4; D is uncertain. CDR3 residues: CASSLVWSVGPATNEKLFF. The CDR3 nucleotides read TGTGCCAGCAGCTTAGTTTGGTCGGTCGGTCCGGCAACTAATGAAAAACTGTTTTTT.